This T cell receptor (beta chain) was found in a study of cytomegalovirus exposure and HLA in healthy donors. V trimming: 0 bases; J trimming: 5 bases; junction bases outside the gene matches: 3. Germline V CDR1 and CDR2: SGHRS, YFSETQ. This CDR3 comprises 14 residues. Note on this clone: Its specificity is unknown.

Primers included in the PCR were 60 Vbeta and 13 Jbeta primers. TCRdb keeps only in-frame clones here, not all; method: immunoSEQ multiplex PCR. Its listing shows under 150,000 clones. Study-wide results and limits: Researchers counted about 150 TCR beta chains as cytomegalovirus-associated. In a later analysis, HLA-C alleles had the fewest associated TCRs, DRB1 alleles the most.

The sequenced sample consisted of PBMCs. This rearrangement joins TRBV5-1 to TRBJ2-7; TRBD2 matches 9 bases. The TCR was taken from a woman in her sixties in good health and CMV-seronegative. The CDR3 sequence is CASSLGSGGHEQYF. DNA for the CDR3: TGCGCCAGCAGCTTGGGGAGCGGGGGGCACGAGCAGTACTTC.